A single sample gave rise to the 15 T cell receptor beta chains below, sequenced in a study of PD-1 blockade in classical Hodgkin lymphoma. Noted time point: cycle 4 day 1 (C4D1), after more than five weeks of nivolumab. Every single patient, without exception, relapsed after autologous stem cell transplantation, and brentuximab vedotin exposure varied. Assay: immunoSEQ multiplex PCR; the TCRdb copy retains only in-frame clones and omits some. Here the sample spans about 47,000 clones, 60% to 80% being singletons. The sample was peripheral blood mononuclear cells (PBMCs), taken before the fourth cycle of nivolumab. The receptors shown here come from a human donor with classical Hodgkin lymphoma.

The CDR3 reads CASSVYSNQPQHF. The CDR3 DNA is TGTGCCAGCAGTGTCTATAGCAATCAGCCCCAGCATTTT. J is TRBJ1-5 and V is TRBV2; D not resolved. This CDR3 has 13 residues. CDR1 and CDR2 from the germline V gene are SNHLY and FYNNEI. V was trimmed by 4 bases and J by 0 bases, leaving 4 bases between them.

This clone showed up just a few times. This chain joins TRBV29-1 and TRBJ2-3; no clear D gene. V was cut by 5 bases and J by 0 bases, with 15 bases left in between. The CDR3 runs to 15 residues. Germline lookup yields CDR1 SQVTM and CDR2 ANQGSEA. Here the CDR3 reads CSVSRRADSTDTQYF. The CDR3 DNA reads as TGCAGCGTTAGTCGAAGGGCCGATAGCACAGATACGCAGTATTTT.

This chain joins TRBV7-2 and TRBJ1-1; D remains unclear. V lost 2 bases to trimming and J lost 1 base, with 8 bases between them. Germline loops: CDR1 SGHTA, CDR2 FQGNSA. This CDR3 is 14 amino acids long. CDR3 sequence (DNA): TGTGCCAGCAGCTTAAGGAATTCGAACACTGAAGCTTTCTTT. It specifies CASSLRNSNTEAFF.

The chain couples TRBV5-4 to TRBJ2-2; D call uncertain. CDR3 length: 16 residues. V gave up 4 bases and J gave up 0 bases, with 13 bases separating them. The germline V gene encodes CDR1 SGHNT and CDR2 YYREEE (reference sequence). The CDR3 DNA reads TGTGCCAGCAGCGGGTCATGGGCACCGAACACCGGGGAGCTGTTTTTT. This sequence encodes CASSGSWAPNTGELFF.

This clone was observed a few times. The chain carries TRBV5-5 and TRBJ1-1; D remains ambiguous. The CDR3 sequence is 16 residues long. CDR1 is SGHKS and CDR2 is YYEKEE in the germline V gene (reference sequence). V was shortened by 4 bases and J by 4 bases, with 20 bases between the two germline ends. CDR3 DNA: TGTGCCAGCAGCCCGGGCAGTCGGTGGGGAGGCACTGAAGCTTTCTTT. Protein sequence: CASSPGSRWGGTEAFF.

The chain couples TRBV11-2 to TRBJ1-1; TRBD1 might be the D (6 bases). The V and J ends lost 2 bases and 4 bases respectively, with 14 bases between them. CDR1 SGHAT and CDR2 FQNNGV come from the germline V gene. There are 15 residues in the CDR3. CDR3 region: CASSLREQGTTEAFF. As DNA, the CDR3 is TGTGCCAGCAGCTTAAGGGAACAGGGCACCACTGAAGCTTTCTTT.

The V call is TRBV7-6, the J call TRBJ2-2; D not resolved. Trimming took off 3 bases at V and 2 bases at J, with 7 bases between the two ends. Germline assignment: CDR1 SGHVS and CDR2 FNYEAQ. The CDR3 is 14 residues long. Here the CDR3 reads CASSFRRNTGELFF. The CDR3 DNA reads as TGTGCCAGCAGCTTTCGCAGAAACACCGGGGAGCTGTTTTTT. Using reference TRBV7-6 and TRBJ2-2 for the parts outside the CDR3, the full variable domain is GAGVSQSPRYKVTKRGQDVALRCDPISGHVSLYWYRQALGQGPEFLTYFNYEAQQDKSGLPNDRFSAERPEGSISTLTIQRTEQRDSAMYRCASSFRRNTGELFFGEGSRLTVL.

J is TRBJ2-6 and V is TRBV5-1, with D maybe TRBD2 (7 bases). The germline CDR1 and CDR2 sequences are SGHRS and YFSETQ. This CDR3 comprises 18 residues. V shed 4 bases and J shed 1 base, with 18 bases lying between them. CDR3 nucleotides: TGCGCCAGCAGCAGGGGCGGGGGCAGGGTATCTGGGGCCAACGTCCTGACTTTC. It specifies CASSRGGGRVSGANVLTF.

The chain uses TRBV9 and TRBJ2-2; 8 bases align to TRBD2. The CDR3 loop spans 15 amino acids. The germline V gene has CDR1 SGDLS and CDR2 YYNGEE. The trim removed 2 bases at V and 6 bases at J, leaving 6 bases unmatched. CDR3 nucleotide sequence: TGTGCCAGCAGCGTGAGCGGGGGACCGTCCGGGGAGCTGTTTTTT. Translating it yields CASSVSGGPSGELFF.

The V gene is TRBV11-3, the J gene TRBJ1-3, with 9 bases matching TRBD1. The CDR3 extends over 15 amino acids. Trimming cost V 4 bases and J 4 bases; bases outside gene matches: 5. The germline CDR1 and CDR2 sequences are SGHNT and YENEEA. The CDR3 sequence: CASSSDRGLGNTIYF. The CDR3, as DNA: TGTGCCAGCAGCTCGGACAGGGGTCTAGGAAACACCATATATTTT.

The rearrangement uses TRBV14 and TRBJ1-2; D remains ambiguous. Trimming removed 3 bases at V and 4 bases at J, with 9 bases between. CDR1 is SGHDN and CDR2 is FVKESK in the germline V gene. The CDR3 totals 13 residues. The DNA for the CDR3 is TGTGCCAGCAGCCACGGTCCTACCTATGGCTACACCTTC. This codes for CASSHGPTYGYTF.

The CDR3 here is CASKATATNEKLFF. The DNA of the CDR3 is TGTGCCAGCAAAGCGACAGCAACTAATGAAAAACTGTTTTTT. The V gene is TRBV2, the J gene TRBJ1-4; possible D gene TRBD1, 5 bases. Germline V CDR1 and CDR2: SNHLY, FYNNEI. The CDR3 runs to 14 residues. V dropped 7 bases and J dropped 0 bases, with 9 bases sitting between them.

The J gene is TRBJ2-7, the V gene TRBV5-6; weak D call: TRBD1 (6 bases). CDR3 length: 14 amino acids. Germline V gene lookup returns CDR1 SGHDT and CDR2 YYEEEE. Trimming cost V 4 bases and J 6 bases, with 17 bases left between them. The CDR3 nucleotides are TGTGCCAGCAGCCCGCAACAGGGTAATGTCGAGCAGTACTTC. Amino acids: CASSPQQGNVEQYF.

This clone appeared a few times. The CDR3 reads CASSPRLNTDTQYF. The CDR3 nucleotides read TGTGCCAGCAGCCCCCGCCTCAACACAGATACGCAGTATTTT. This chain connects TRBV7-9 to TRBJ2-3; the D is unclear. CDR3 length: 14 residues. The V and J ends lost 5 bases and 2 bases respectively, with 11 bases between them. Germline V gene sequence: CDR1 SEHNR, CDR2 FQNEAQ (reference sequence).

The chain is built from TRBV5-5 and TRBJ2-7; 7 positions agree with TRBD1. V lost 0 bases, J lost 7 bases, and 10 bases stayed unmatched. The CDR3 has 15 residues. In germline, CDR1 is SGHKS, CDR2 YYEKEE (reference sequence). The CDR3 nucleotides read TGTGCCAGCAGCTTGGGACCCCGGGGCAGGGGGGAGCAGTACTTC. Its protein product is CASSLGPRGRGEQYF.